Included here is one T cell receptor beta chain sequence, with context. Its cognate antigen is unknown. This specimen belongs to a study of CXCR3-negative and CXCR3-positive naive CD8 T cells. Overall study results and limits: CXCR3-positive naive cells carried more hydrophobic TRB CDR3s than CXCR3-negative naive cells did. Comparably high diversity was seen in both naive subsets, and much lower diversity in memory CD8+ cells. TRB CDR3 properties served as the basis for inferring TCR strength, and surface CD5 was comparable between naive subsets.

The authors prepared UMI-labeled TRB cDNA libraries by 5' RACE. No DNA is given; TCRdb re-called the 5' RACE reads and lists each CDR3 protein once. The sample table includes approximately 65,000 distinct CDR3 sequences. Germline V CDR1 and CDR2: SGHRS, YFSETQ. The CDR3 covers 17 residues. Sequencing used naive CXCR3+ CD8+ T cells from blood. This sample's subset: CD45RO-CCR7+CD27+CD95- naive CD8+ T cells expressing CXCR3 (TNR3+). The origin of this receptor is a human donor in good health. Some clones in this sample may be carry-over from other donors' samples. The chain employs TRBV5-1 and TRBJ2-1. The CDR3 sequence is CASSLRSARSSYNEQFF.